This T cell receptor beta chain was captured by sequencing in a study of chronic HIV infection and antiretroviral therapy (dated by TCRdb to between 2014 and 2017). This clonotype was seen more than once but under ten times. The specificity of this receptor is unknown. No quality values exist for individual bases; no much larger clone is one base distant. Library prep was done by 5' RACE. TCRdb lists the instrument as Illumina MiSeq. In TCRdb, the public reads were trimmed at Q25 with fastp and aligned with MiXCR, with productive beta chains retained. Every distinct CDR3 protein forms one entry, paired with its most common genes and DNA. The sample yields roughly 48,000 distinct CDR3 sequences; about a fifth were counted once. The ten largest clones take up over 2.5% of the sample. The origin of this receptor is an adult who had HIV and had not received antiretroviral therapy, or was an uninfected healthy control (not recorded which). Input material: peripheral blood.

The nucleotides are TGTGCCAGCAGGGATCTCGGCCAACAAGAGACCCAGTACTTC. It encodes CASRDLGQQETQYF. Recombination linked TRBV6-6 to TRBJ2-5, with the D segment identity uncertain. V is cut by 6 bases and J by 2 bases, and the space between the germline ends is 13 bases. For CDR1 and CDR2, the germline V gene (reference sequence) lists MNHNY and SVGAGI. Its CDR3 holds 14 amino acids, cysteine through phenylalanine. Only the CDR3 part of the read is kept: 42 bases, read in frame from the first base.